These 18 T cell receptor beta chains were sequenced from one sample in a study of beta chain features in type 1 diabetes. cDNA synthesis used the whole RNA isolate, giving expressed TCRB sequences. Some clones are missing from TCRdb's copy, which holds only in-frame ones; the method was immunoSEQ multiplex PCR. The sample consists of about 330,000 clones, around 10% of them appearing once. Specimen: naive CD4+ T cells from blood. The receptors stem from a woman in her twenties or thirties in good health.

This clone appeared a few times. Distinct nucleotide sequences in the sample also encode this CDR3. The chain combines TRBV7-9 with TRBJ2-7; D gene ambiguous. CDR1 and CDR2 from the germline V gene are SEHNR and FQNEAQ (reference sequence). CDR3 length: 12 amino acids. V lost 0 bases to trimming and J lost 4 bases, with 4 bases between them. For the CDR3, the DNA is TGTGCCAGCAGCTTAGCTAATTACGAGCAGTACTTC. This gives the protein CASSLANYEQYF.

This clone was seen a handful of times. V is TRBV5-1 and J is TRBJ1-1; D may be TRBD1 (5 bases). Germline CDR1 SGHRS, CDR2 YFSETQ. Between the trimmed V and J ends, which lost 2 bases and 1 base, there was a span of 12 bases. CDR3 size: 15 residues. CDR3 bases: TGCGCCAGCAGCTTTCCGGACACACAGAACACTGAAGCTTTCTTT. Its translation is CASSFPDTQNTEAFF.

The V call is TRBV30, the J call TRBJ2-3; maybe TRBD1 (7 bases). The germline V and J ends were trimmed by 2 bases and 4 bases, with 13 bases remaining between them. There are 14 residues in the CDR3. The germline V gene encodes CDR1 GTSNPN and CDR2 SVGIG (reference sequence). The CDR3 DNA follows: TGTGCCTGGAGTAGGCAGGGGGGCCCAGATACGCAGTATTTT. Translated: CAWSRQGGPDTQYF.

The chain links TRBV7-9 to TRBJ2-5; TRBD1 matches 7 bases. CDR1 is SEHNR and CDR2 is FQNEAQ in the germline V gene (reference sequence). J lost 8 bases, V lost 5 bases, and 14 bases had no gene match. The CDR3 length is 15 residues. CDR3 DNA: TGTGCCAGCAGCCGAACGACAGGGCCCAGGGACACCCAGTACTTC. It translates to CASSRTTGPRDTQYF.

This clone was detected only a few times. This chain uses TRBV6-4 with TRBJ2-5; 7 nucleotides agree with TRBD2. The CDR3 length is 13 residues. Looked up from germline, CDR1 is MRHNA and CDR2 is SNTAGT. J was trimmed by 5 bases and V by 5 bases; bases with no gene match: 5. The CDR3 nucleotides are TGTGCCAGCAGTCGTGGGGAGGGCGAGACCCAGTACTTC. Translated: CASSRGEGETQYF.

This clone was found a few times. J is TRBJ2-1 and V is TRBV10-3; 7 positions match TRBD1. CDR1 is ENHRY, CDR2 SYGVKD, per germline. The CDR3 spans 15 residues. The J segment lost 7 bases and the V segment lost 4 bases, leaving 10 bases of the junction unmatched. As DNA, the CDR3 is TGTGCCATCAGTGGGGACAGCCTCTCGGGGAATGAGCAGTTCTTC. Its protein product is CAISGDSLSGNEQFF.

The genes are TRBV5-1 and TRBJ2-5, with D maybe TRBD1 (6 bases). The ends were cut back, 0 bases at V and 2 bases at J, with 11 bases in the middle. Germline-derived CDR1 and CDR2 are SGHRS and YFSETQ. This CDR3 spans 15 amino acids. This CDR3 is CASSLAGQGQETQYF. Here the CDR3 DNA reads TGCGCCAGCAGCTTGGCGGGGCAGGGGCAAGAGACCCAGTACTTC. Drawing the rest from reference TRBV5-1 and TRBJ2-5, the complete variable domain is KAGVTQTPRYLIKTRGQQVTLSCSPISGHRSVSWYQQTPGQGLQFLFEYFSETQRNKGNFPGRFSGRQFSNSRSEMNVSTLELGDSALYLCASSLAGQGQETQYFGPGTRLLVL.

This chain uses TRBV7-2 with TRBJ2-2; possibly TRBD2 for D (6 bases). Trimming took 1 base from V and 5 from J, leaving 8 bases between them. The CDR3 sequence is 14 residues long. Looked up from germline, CDR1 is SGHTA and CDR2 is FQGNSA. The CDR3: CASSLGRETGELFF. CDR3 DNA: TGTGCCAGCAGCTTAGGACGGGAGACCGGGGAGCTGTTTTTT.

This clone was found a few times. The genes are TRBV30 and TRBJ2-5; D ambiguous. Germline lookup yields CDR1 GTSNPN and CDR2 SVGIG (reference sequence). Trimming removed 1 base at V and 7 bases at J, with 13 bases between. The CDR3 runs to 13 residues. The CDR3 bases are TGTGCCTGGAGTGGGCACAGTGCCGGGACCCAGTACTTC. Its translation is CAWSGHSAGTQYF.

J is TRBJ2-7 and V is TRBV7-2, with TRBD2 identical over 9 bases. Germline assignment: CDR1 SGHTA and CDR2 FQGNSA. The length of the CDR3 is 17 residues. J lost 0 bases, V lost 1 base, and 7 bases had no gene match. CDR3 protein: CASSLGYLAGNSYEQYF. CDR3 in DNA: TGTGCCAGCAGCTTAGGTTATCTAGCGGGGAACTCCTACGAGCAGTACTTC.

The sample holds a few counts of this clone. The chain uses TRBV19 and TRBJ2-2; 12 positions agree with TRBD2. Per the germline V gene, CDR1 is LNHDA and CDR2 is SQIVND (reference sequence). This CDR3 spans 16 amino acids. J was trimmed by 1 base and V by 4 bases; bases with no gene match: 1. CDR3 DNA: TGTGCCAGTAGTACGGGACTAGCGGGGAACACCGGGGAGCTGTTTTTT. Translated, it gives CASSTGLAGNTGELFF.

The genes are TRBV5-1 and TRBJ2-1; D might be TRBD2 (5 bases). Germline loops: CDR1 SGHRS, CDR2 YFSETQ. The CDR3 totals 14 residues. Trimming took off 0 bases at V and 5 bases at J, with 9 bases between the two ends. CDR3 sequence reads: CASSLAGWNNEQFF. Written as DNA, the CDR3 is TGCGCCAGCAGCTTGGCGGGATGGAACAATGAGCAGTTCTTC.

This clone turned up a few times. The genes are TRBV7-3 and TRBJ1-1; D call uncertain. V was pared by 0 bases and J by 6 bases, with 14 bases between. The CDR3 spans 15 residues. CDR1 SGHTA and CDR2 FQGTGA come from the germline V gene. The CDR3 sequence: CASSLTGGLVSEAFF. Written as DNA, the CDR3 is TGTGCCAGCAGCTTAACCGGAGGGTTGGTCTCTGAAGCTTTCTTT.

The chain carries TRBV30 and TRBJ1-1, with unresolved D. V dropped 3 bases and J dropped 2 bases, with 25 bases sitting between them. Germline assignment: CDR1 GTSNPN and CDR2 SVGIG (reference sequence). The CDR3 runs to 18 residues. CDR3 in amino acids: CAWSSGEGVGLTNTEAFF. DNA for the CDR3: TGTGCCTGGAGCTCGGGTGAGGGCGTAGGATTAACTAACACTGAAGCTTTCTTT.

The rearrangement links TRBV7-8 to TRBJ2-1; 7 bases map to TRBD2. Germline CDR1 is SGHVS and CDR2 is FQNEAQ. The CDR3 spans 15 residues. Trimming took 7 bases from V and 0 from J; bases not matched to a gene: 6. Written as DNA, the CDR3 is TGTGCCAGCAACCCTAGCGGAAGCTCCTACAATGAGCAGTTCTTC. It is translated as CASNPSGSSYNEQFF. Drawing the rest from reference TRBV7-8 and TRBJ2-1, the complete variable domain is GAGVSQSPRYKVAKRGQDVALRCDPISGHVSLFWYQQALGQGPEFLTYFQNEAQLDKSGLPSDRFFAERPEGSVSTLKIQRTQQEDSAVYLCASNPSGSSYNEQFFGPGTRLTVL.

The CDR3 nucleotides read TGCAGCGTTGCCCGGGGCCCCTTGGGACTAGCGGCCTACAATGAGCAGTTCTTC. This gives the protein CSVARGPLGLAAYNEQFF. This rearrangement joins TRBV29-1 to TRBJ2-1; TRBD2 aligns across 11 bases. The CDR3 is made up of 18 amino acids. Trimming at V came to 4 bases and at J to 2 bases, leaving 13 bases not matched to a gene. Germline V gene data show CDR1 as SQVTM and CDR2 as ANQGSEA.

This clone showed up just a few times. V is TRBV4-3 and J is TRBJ2-4; a possible D gene is TRBD2 (5 bases). From germline, CDR1 is LGHNA and CDR2 YSLEER. This CDR3 region has 17 residues. V lost 0 bases and J lost 0, with 12 bases in between. The CDR3 sequence: CASSQDWTSLAKNIQYF. The CDR3 coding sequence is TGCGCCAGCAGCCAAGATTGGACTTCCTTAGCCAAAAACATTCAGTACTTC.

This clone has just a few counts. The rearrangement uses TRBV28 and TRBJ2-1; TRBD2 matches at 8 bases. The length of the CDR3 is 16 residues. J lost 5 bases, V lost 4 bases, and 10 bases had no gene match. CDR1 and CDR2 from the germline V gene are MDHEN and SYDVKM. CDR3 sequence (DNA): TGTGCCAGCAGTTCCCCAGCGGGAGAGGGGCACAATGAGCAGTTCTTC. It is translated as CASSSPAGEGHNEQFF.